These 5 T cell receptor beta chains were all obtained from the same sample, sequenced in a study of blood T cell repertoires in COVID-19. Some clones are missing from TCRdb's copy, which holds only in-frame ones; the method was immunoSEQ multiplex PCR. This sample yields roughly 300,000 clones, of which around 87% are seen a single time; roughly 7.1% belongs to the top ten. Sequencing was done on a sample of peripheral blood. The receptors come from a woman between 45 and 65 years old who had recovered from COVID-19.

Concerning this clone itself: Additional DNA sequences in this sample encode the identical CDR3. CDR3 sequence reads: CASSVVAGLTDTQYF. The CDR3 bases are TGTGCCAGCAGCGTAGTAGCGGGGCTCACAGATACGCAGTATTTT. The rearrangement uses TRBV9 and TRBJ2-3, with 8 bases fitting TRBD2. The CDR3 totals 15 residues. Germline CDR1 is SGDLS and CDR2 is YYNGEE. J lost 2 bases, V lost 0 bases, and 2 bases had no gene match.

The chain uses TRBV9 and TRBJ1-6; maybe TRBD1 (6 bases). V was trimmed by 0 bases and J by 7 bases, leaving 17 bases between them. Germline values: CDR1 SGDLS, CDR2 YYNGEE. This CDR3 is 17 amino acids long. This CDR3 is CASSVDGRGAANSPLHF. The CDR3 DNA is TGTGCCAGCAGCGTAGATGGCAGGGGAGCGGCGAATTCACCCCTCCACTTT. Looking up the rest from reference TRBV9 and TRBJ1-6 gives the full variable domain: DSGVTQTPKHLITATGQRVTLRCSPRSGDLSVYWYQQSLDQGLQFLIQYYNGEERAKGNILERFSAQQFPDLHSELNLSSLELGDSALYFCASSVDGRGAANSPLHFGNGTRLTVT.

A word on this clone: The same CDR3 can be traced to other DNA sequences in this sample. V usage is TRBV5-1 and J usage is TRBJ2-1; D ambiguous. This CDR3 contains 15 residues. Per germline, CDR1 SGHRS and CDR2 YFSETQ. The V and J ends lost 4 bases and 0 bases respectively, with 11 bases between them. The CDR3 is CASSPSGSSYNEQFF. In nucleotides, the CDR3 is TGCGCCAGCAGCCCTAGTGGTAGCTCCTACAATGAGCAGTTCTTC.

The chain joins TRBV7-9 to TRBJ1-4; maybe TRBD1 (5 bases). Germline loops: CDR1 SEHNR, CDR2 FQNEAQ (reference sequence). The V gene lost 1 base and the J gene lost 4 bases, with 13 bases spanning the gap. The CDR3 has 16 amino acids. The CDR3 spells CASSLGEGRDNEKLFF. The CDR3 DNA sequence: TGTGCCAGCAGCTTAGGAGAGGGGAGGGATAATGAAAAACTGTTTTTT.

The J gene is TRBJ2-7, the V gene TRBV28, with 7 bases that match TRBD2. This CDR3 spans 14 amino acids. The trim removed 5 bases at V and 0 bases at J, leaving 4 bases unmatched. Germline CDR1 and CDR2: MDHEN and SYDVKM. CDR3 region: CASSLADSSYEQYF. The CDR3 nucleotides are TGTGCCAGCAGTCTAGCGGATAGCTCCTACGAGCAGTACTTC. The full variable domain, in which reference TRBV28 and TRBJ2-7 provide the parts outside the CDR3, is DVKVTQSSRYLVKRTGEKVFLECVQDMDHENMFWYRQDPGLGLRLIYFSYDVKMKEKGDIPEGYSVSREKKERFSLILESASTNQTSMYLCASSLADSSYEQYFGPGTRLTVT.